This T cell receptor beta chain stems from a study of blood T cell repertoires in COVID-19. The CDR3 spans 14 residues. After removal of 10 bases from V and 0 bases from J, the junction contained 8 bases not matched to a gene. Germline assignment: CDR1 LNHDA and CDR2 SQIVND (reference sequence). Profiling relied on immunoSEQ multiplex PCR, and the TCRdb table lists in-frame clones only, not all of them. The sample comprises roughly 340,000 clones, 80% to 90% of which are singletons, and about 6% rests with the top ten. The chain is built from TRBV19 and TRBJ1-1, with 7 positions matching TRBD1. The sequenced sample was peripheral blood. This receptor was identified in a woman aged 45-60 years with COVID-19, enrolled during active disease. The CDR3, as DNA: TGTGCCACAGCCTGGGGGACAGTGAACACTGAAGCTTTCTTT. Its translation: CATAWGTVNTEAFF.